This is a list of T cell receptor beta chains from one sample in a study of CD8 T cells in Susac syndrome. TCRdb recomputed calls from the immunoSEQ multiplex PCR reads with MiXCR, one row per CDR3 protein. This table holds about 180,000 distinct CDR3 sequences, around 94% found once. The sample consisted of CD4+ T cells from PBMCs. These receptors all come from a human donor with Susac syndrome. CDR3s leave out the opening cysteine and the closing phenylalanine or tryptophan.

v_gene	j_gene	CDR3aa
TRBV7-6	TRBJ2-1	ASSHGSSNEQF
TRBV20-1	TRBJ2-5	SARVGLAGGGESWGETQY
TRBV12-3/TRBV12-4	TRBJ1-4	ASSLQGLTNEKLF
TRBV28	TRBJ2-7	ASSLSAASYEQY
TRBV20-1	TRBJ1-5	SAAPTEQGNQPQH
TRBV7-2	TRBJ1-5	ASSLTGTGKRQPQH
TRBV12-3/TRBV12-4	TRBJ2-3	ASSLNGGGEDTQY
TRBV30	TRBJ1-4	AWSVPDEKLF
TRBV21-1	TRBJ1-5	ASSKGKGAGDLGSNQPQH
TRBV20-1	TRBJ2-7	SASQGRGYEQY
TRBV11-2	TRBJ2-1	ASSLGAGFYNEQF
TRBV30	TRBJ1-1	ACRFDTEAF
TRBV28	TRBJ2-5	ASSFLFQETQY
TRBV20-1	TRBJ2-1	SAQGLLAWNEQF
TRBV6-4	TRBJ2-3	ASSEGVLTTDTQY
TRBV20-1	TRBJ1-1	SARKDSSNTEAF
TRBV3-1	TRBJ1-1	ASSHPGLKTTEAF
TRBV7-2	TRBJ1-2	ASSLPGGYGYT
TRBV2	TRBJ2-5	ASSEDRGETQY
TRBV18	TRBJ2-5	ASSPPRTGAYETQY
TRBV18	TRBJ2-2	ASSPIGTGATGELF
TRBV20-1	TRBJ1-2	SASGSRNYGYT
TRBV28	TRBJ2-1	ASSLWLAGGYEQF
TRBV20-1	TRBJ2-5	SARDPLAGGHQETQY
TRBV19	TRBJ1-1	ASSTQGDTEAF
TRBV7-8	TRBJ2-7	ASSLSPTRRTWEQY
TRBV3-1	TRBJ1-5	ASSQGSINQPQH
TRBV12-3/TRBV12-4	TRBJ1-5	ASSPEGNQPQH
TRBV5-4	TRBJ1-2	ASSLEPGINYGYT